These 21 T cell receptor beta chains came from one sample sequenced in a study of T cell changes during pregnancy in multiple sclerosis. Using immunoSEQ multiplex PCR, the repertoire was profiled, and TCRdb retains in-frame clones only, with some absent. The data contain 70,000 to 95,000 clones, around 93% of them singletons. Material: peripheral blood, obtained in the third trimester of pregnancy. The receptor set was obtained from a female donor with multiple sclerosis, enrolled in a pregnancy study.

V and J are TRBV28 and TRBJ1-2; D not resolved. V shed 7 bases and J shed 8 bases, with 14 bases lying between them. CDR1 MDHEN and CDR2 SYDVKM come from the germline V gene. The CDR3 has 12 residues. The CDR3: CASKASPRGYTF. Here the CDR3 DNA reads TGTGCCAGCAAAGCCTCTCCACGGGGCTACACCTTC.

The V gene is TRBV6-6, the J gene TRBJ2-1; D gene ambiguous. Germline V gene data show CDR1 as MNHNY and CDR2 as SVGAGI (reference sequence). Deletions cut 6 bases from V and 6 bases from J, with 12 bases between. This CDR3 contains 13 residues. DNA of the CDR3: TGTGCCAGCAGCCCGAGTTGGGCCAATGAGCAGTTCTTC. It encodes CASSPSWANEQFF.

The gene calls are TRBV9 and TRBJ2-2; D gene ambiguous. Germline CDR1 SGDLS, CDR2 YYNGEE. V was cut by 0 bases and J by 4 bases, with 4 bases left in between. This CDR3 region has 13 residues. CDR3 in amino acids: CASSVVGTGELFF. The CDR3 nucleotides read TGTGCCAGCAGCGTAGTCGGCACCGGGGAGCTGTTTTTT.

The chain couples TRBV7-2 to TRBJ2-7, with 7 bases lining up with TRBD2. CDR1 SGHTA and CDR2 FQGNSA come from the germline V gene. The CDR3 sequence is 15 residues long. The ends lost 4 bases at V and 0 bases at J; junction bases unmatched: 6. CDR3 amino acids: CASSWAAGSSYEQYF. CDR3 nucleotide sequence: TGTGCCAGCAGCTGGGCAGCGGGGAGCTCCTACGAGCAGTACTTC. Full variable domain (missing parts from reference TRBV7-2 and TRBJ2-7): GAGVSQSPSNKVTEKGKDVELRCDPISGHTALYWYRQSLGQGLEFLIYFQGNSAPDKSGLPSDRFSAERTGGSVSTLTIQRTQQEDSAVYLCASSWAAGSSYEQYFGPGTRLTVT.

This chain links TRBV10-3 with TRBJ2-5; 9 bases are shared with TRBD2. Germline V gene sequence: CDR1 ENHRY, CDR2 SYGVKD. The CDR3 consists of 13 residues. In DNA, the CDR3 is TGTGCGGCGCGGGAGGGGAGTTCGGAGACCCAGTACTTC. Its protein is CAAREGSSETQYF.

This rearrangement joins TRBV18 to TRBJ2-7, with D unresolved. In germline, CDR1 is KGHSH, CDR2 LQKENI. Trimming removed 5 bases at V and 3 bases at J, with 8 bases between. CDR3 length: 12 residues. DNA for the CDR3: TGTGCCAGCTCAAATTTAGACTACGAGCAGTACTTC. This gives the protein CASSNLDYEQYF.

The CDR3 loop reads CSVPYRGHEAFF. CDR3 DNA: TGCAGCGTTCCTTACAGGGGCCATGAAGCTTTCTTT. The chain links TRBV29-1 to TRBJ1-1; TRBD1 agrees at 7 bases. J lost 7 bases, V lost 5 bases, and 7 bases had no gene match. The CDR3 consists of 12 residues. Germline-derived CDR1 and CDR2 are SQVTM and ANQGSEA.

The CDR3 loop is CASSDGGEQYF. The CDR3 region has the DNA TGTGCCAGCAGTGATGGAGGCGAGCAGTACTTC. The gene calls are TRBV25-1 and TRBJ2-7; possibly TRBD2 for D (5 bases). The CDR3 runs to 11 residues. From germline, CDR1 is MGHDK and CDR2 SYGVNS. V lost 3 bases and J lost 6, with 6 bases in between.

The rearrangement joins TRBV7-8 to TRBJ2-5, with 12 positions matching TRBD1. The CDR3 runs to 15 residues. J lost 5 bases, V lost 4 bases, and 5 bases had no gene match. In germline, CDR1 is SGHVS, CDR2 FQNEAQ. The DNA for the CDR3 is TGTGCCAGCAGCTCCGGGACAGGGGGCCCTGAGACCCAGTACTTC. It is translated as CASSSGTGGPETQYF. Supplemented by reference TRBV7-8 and TRBJ2-5, the full variable domain reads GAGVSQSPRYKVAKRGQDVALRCDPISGHVSLFWYQQALGQGPEFLTYFQNEAQLDKSGLPSDRFFAERPEGSVSTLKIQRTQQEDSAVYLCASSSGTGGPETQYFGPGTRLLVL.

CDR3 loop: CASSHPGDAGLEQYF. CDR3 coding DNA: TGTGCCAGCAGCCACCCGGGGGATGCGGGGCTCGAGCAGTACTTC. The chain is built from TRBV7-9 and TRBJ2-7; D possibly corresponds to TRBD2 (6 bases). From germline, CDR1 is SEHNR and CDR2 FQNEAQ (reference sequence). With 5 bases removed from V and 6 bases from J, the gap between germline ends came to 20 bases. The CDR3 is 15 residues long.

There are a few counts of this clone. This sequence joins TRBV9 and TRBJ2-1, with 8 bases that match TRBD2. The CDR3 is made up of 17 amino acids. The ends lost 0 bases at V and 5 bases at J; junction bases unmatched: 10. From germline, CDR1 is SGDLS and CDR2 YYNGEE. CDR3 sequence: CASSVDPTSGAHNEQFF. CDR3 bases: TGTGCCAGCAGCGTAGACCCTACTAGCGGAGCGCACAATGAGCAGTTCTTC.

This sequence joins TRBV28 and TRBJ1-5; a possible D gene is TRBD1 (6 bases). V was clipped by 6 bases and J by 0 bases, with 12 bases between them. The germline gives CDR1 MDHEN, CDR2 SYDVKM. The CDR3 runs to 15 residues. This CDR3 is CASRLTGYSNQPQHF. In nucleotides, the CDR3 is TGTGCCAGCAGACTTACAGGGTATAGCAATCAGCCCCAGCATTTT.

J is TRBJ2-3 and V is TRBV4-2; TRBD2 is a possible D gene (5 bases). Germline loops: CDR1 LGHNA, CDR2 YNFKEQ. Trimming removed 3 bases at V and 5 bases at J, with 21 bases between. The CDR3 is 17 residues long. CDR3 region: CASSQAAGMSGQDTQYF. The CDR3 nucleotides are TGTGCCAGCAGCCAGGCTGCGGGTATGTCTGGTCAAGATACGCAGTATTTT.

This clone has a single count. The V gene is TRBV6-5, the J gene TRBJ2-2, with D perhaps matching TRBD2 (6 bases). CDR1 is MNHEY, CDR2 SVGAGI, per germline. V lost 6 bases and J lost 0, with 11 bases in between. CDR3 length: 15 amino acids. As DNA, the CDR3 is TGTGCCAGCAGGGGAAGCGGGTCGAACACCGGGGAGCTGTTTTTT. This encodes CASRGSGSNTGELFF.

The chain links TRBV5-1 to TRBJ2-1; D gene ambiguous. V was trimmed by 0 bases and J by 4 bases, leaving 5 bases between them. The CDR3 covers 13 residues. Looked up from germline, CDR1 is SGHRS and CDR2 is YFSETQ. CDR3 sequence (DNA): TGCGCCAGCAGCTTGGGGCCTTACAATGAGCAGTTCTTC. Protein sequence: CASSLGPYNEQFF.

The V and J genes are TRBV19 and TRBJ1-1; 9 bases align to TRBD1. The CDR3 contains 18 residues. The germline CDR1 and CDR2 sequences are LNHDA and SQIVND (reference sequence). The V segment lost 6 bases and the J segment 1 base; nucleotides outside the gene matches: 15. The CDR3 region has the DNA TGTGCCAGTAGAAACGAGCCGGGGACAGGGAGGCGGAACACTGAAGCTTTCTTT. Residues: CASRNEPGTGRRNTEAFF.

CDR3 DNA: TGCGCCAGCAGCCGATTCATCATAGGGGCAGAGAGGCAAGAGACCCAGTACTTC. Residues: CASSRFIIGAERQETQYF. J is TRBJ2-5 and V is TRBV4-1, with a weak D call TRBD1 (5 bases). The CDR3 is 18 residues long. CDR1 MGHRA and CDR2 YSYEKL come from the germline V gene. The V end was cut by 4 bases, the J end by 2 bases, with 23 bases between.

This clone was detected a few times. This rearrangement joins TRBV2 to TRBJ1-2; D remains unclear. The V and J ends lost 3 bases and 8 bases respectively, with 13 bases between them. The CDR3 contains 13 residues. Germline V gene data show CDR1 as SNHLY and CDR2 as FYNNEI. CDR3 in DNA: TGTGCCAGCAGTGACGTCGACGGGTCGGGCTACACCTTC. Protein: CASSDVDGSGYTF.

V and J are TRBV10-3 and TRBJ2-7; no reliable D call. CDR1 and CDR2 from the germline V gene are ENHRY and SYGVKD. The V gene lost 7 bases and the J gene lost 0 bases, with 10 bases spanning the gap. The CDR3 has 13 amino acids. The CDR3 loop reads CAITDLSSYEQYF. The CDR3 DNA follows: TGTGCCATCACCGACTTGAGCTCCTACGAGCAGTACTTC.

V gene TRBV28 combines with J gene TRBJ2-1, with D perhaps TRBD1 (7 bases). This CDR3 contains 14 residues. The germline CDR1 and CDR2 sequences are MDHEN and SYDVKM. Trimming cost V 5 bases and J 5 bases, with 13 bases left between them. In DNA, the CDR3 is TGTGCCAGCAGTCCCCCCAGGGGGGACAATGAGCAGTTCTTC. This encodes CASSPPRGDNEQFF.

V gene TRBV6-6 combines with J gene TRBJ1-1; D is undetermined. This CDR3 spans 15 amino acids. CDR1 is MNHNY and CDR2 is SVGAGI in the germline V gene (reference sequence). V was trimmed by 0 bases and J by 0 bases, leaving 8 bases between them. The CDR3 is CASSYSVDLNTEAFF. The CDR3 nucleotides read TGTGCCAGCAGTTACTCCGTAGACTTGAACACTGAAGCTTTCTTT.